Listed below are T cell receptor beta chains from one sample, sequenced in a study of blood T cell repertoires in COVID-19. Libraries were prepared by immunoSEQ multiplex PCR; TCRdb keeps only in-frame clonotypes and omits some of them. The sample has 200,000 to 300,000 clones; almost 90% are singletons. The sample comprised peripheral blood. These receptors were collected from an elderly man with acute or convalescent COVID-19. The CDR3 runs from the conserved cysteine through the conserved F or W. The D gene is left open where the match is weak. The listing skips clone size in some rows; elsewhere it reads once, few, many or a size class.

V gene,J gene,D gene,clone size,CDR3 protein,CDR3 DNA
TRBV4-2,TRBJ2-2,.,.,CASSQVVGELFF,TGTGCCAGCAGCCAAGTAGTCGGGGAGCTGTTTTTT
TRBV7-9,TRBJ2-2,.,.,CASSLTRELFF,TGTGCCAGCAGCCTAACCCGGGAGCTGTTTTTT
TRBV9,TRBJ1-1,TRBD1,.,CASSVAGTDNTEAFF,TGTGCCAGCAGCGTAGCTGGGACAGACAACACTGAAGCTTTCTTT
TRBV28,TRBJ2-1,TRBD2,once,CASSLAGVVYNEQFF,TGTGCCAGCTCCTTAGCGGGAGTGGTCTACAATGAGCAGTTCTTC
TRBV7-3,TRBJ2-2,.,.,CASSLLLNTGELFF,TGTGCCAGCAGCCTACTGCTGAACACCGGGGAGCTGTTTTTT
TRBV4-2,TRBJ1-1,TRBD1,.,CASSQDDRARQAFF,TGTGCCAGCAGCCAGGACGACAGGGCCCGTCAAGCTTTCTTT
TRBV7-9,TRBJ2-2,TRBD2,once,CASSLPSGRALSGELFF,TGTGCCAGCAGCCTCCCGAGCGGGAGGGCCTTAAGCGGGGAGCTGTTTTTT
TRBV19,TRBJ2-1,.,.,CASSITTGYYNEQFF,TGTGCCAGTAGTATCACAACAGGGTACTACAATGAGCAGTTCTTC
TRBV7-8,TRBJ2-2,TRBD2,few,CASSLPGGVTGELFF,TGTGCCAGCAGCTTACCGGGAGGAGTCACCGGGGAGCTGTTTTTT
TRBV19,TRBJ2-6,TRBD2,.,CASRSGGDSSGANVLTF,TGTGCCAGTAGGTCGGGGGGAGATAGCTCTGGGGCCAACGTCCTGACTTTC
TRBV6-5,TRBJ2-5,TRBD1,.,CASREPGQPQETQYF,TGTGCCAGCAGGGAGCCGGGACAGCCTCAAGAGACCCAGTACTTC
TRBV24-1,TRBJ1-3,.,.,CATSDLTGPSGNTIYF,TGTGCCACCAGTGATTTGACAGGTCCCTCTGGAAACACCATATATTTT
TRBV7-9,TRBJ2-7,TRBD1,.,CASSLFAGTGEQYF,TGTGCCAGCAGCTTATTTGCAGGGACAGGCGAGCAGTACTTC
TRBV6-2/TRBV6-3,TRBJ1-1,.,.,CASSRQGFNTEAFF,TGTGCCAGCAGTCGCCAGGGTTTCAACACTGAAGCTTTCTTT
TRBV12-5,TRBJ2-5,.,once,CASGLVRETKETQYF,TGTGCTAGTGGTTTGGTACGGGAGACCAAAGAGACCCAGTACTTC
TRBV11-2,TRBJ2-2,TRBD2,.,CASRGSGGPTGELFF,TGTGCCAGCAGGGGGAGCGGGGGCCCCACCGGGGAGCTGTTTTTT
TRBV6-1,TRBJ2-1,TRBD2,.,CASSEPRTSGVYNEQFF,TGTGCCAGCAGCGAACCTCGGACTAGCGGAGTTTACAATGAGCAGTTCTTC
TRBV5-1,TRBJ2-1,TRBD1,few,CASIGTGNNEQFF,TGCGCCAGCATCGGGACAGGGAACAATGAGCAGTTCTTC
TRBV28,TRBJ2-2,.,once,CASSFRNTGELFF,TGTGCCAGCAGTTTCAGGAACACCGGGGAGCTGTTTTTT
TRBV6-5,TRBJ2-7,TRBD2,.,CASTIWEGSSYEQYF,TGTGCCAGCACTATCTGGGAGGGCAGCTCCTACGAGCAGTACTTC
TRBV2,TRBJ1-2,TRBD1,.,CASGRGLYYGYTF,TGTGCCAGCGGTAGGGGGCTGTACTATGGCTACACCTTC
TRBV2,TRBJ1-2,TRBD1,.,CASSVGQNYGYTF,TGTGCCAGCAGCGTGGGACAGAACTATGGCTACACCTTC
TRBV3-1/TRBV3-2,TRBJ1-6,.,.,CASSQDGPKSPLHF,TGTGCCAGCAGCCAAGATGGGCCAAAATCACCCCTCCACTTT
TRBV12-3/TRBV12-4,TRBJ1-1,.,.,CASSLTPSPEAFF,TGTGCCAGCAGTCTGACTCCCAGTCCTGAAGCTTTCTTT